This TCR beta chain was sequenced during a study of T cell changes during pregnancy in multiple sclerosis. V lost 2 bases, J lost 7 bases, and 4 bases stayed unmatched. The germline gives CDR1 LGHNA, CDR2 YSLEER. The CDR3 spans 13 residues. The protocol was immunoSEQ multiplex PCR, while the TCRdb copy is restricted to in-frame clones and leaves out a portion. The table includes over 55,000 clones, roughly 90% detected once. Here the sequenced sample was peripheral blood, taken after pregnancy. The V call is TRBV4-3, the J call TRBJ1-1; 7 positions match TRBD1. The TCR comes from a female donor in good health, enrolled as a control in a pregnancy study. CDR3 residues: CASSQPDRFEAFF. The CDR3 DNA reads TGCGCCAGCAGCCAACCGGACAGGTTTGAAGCTTTCTTT.